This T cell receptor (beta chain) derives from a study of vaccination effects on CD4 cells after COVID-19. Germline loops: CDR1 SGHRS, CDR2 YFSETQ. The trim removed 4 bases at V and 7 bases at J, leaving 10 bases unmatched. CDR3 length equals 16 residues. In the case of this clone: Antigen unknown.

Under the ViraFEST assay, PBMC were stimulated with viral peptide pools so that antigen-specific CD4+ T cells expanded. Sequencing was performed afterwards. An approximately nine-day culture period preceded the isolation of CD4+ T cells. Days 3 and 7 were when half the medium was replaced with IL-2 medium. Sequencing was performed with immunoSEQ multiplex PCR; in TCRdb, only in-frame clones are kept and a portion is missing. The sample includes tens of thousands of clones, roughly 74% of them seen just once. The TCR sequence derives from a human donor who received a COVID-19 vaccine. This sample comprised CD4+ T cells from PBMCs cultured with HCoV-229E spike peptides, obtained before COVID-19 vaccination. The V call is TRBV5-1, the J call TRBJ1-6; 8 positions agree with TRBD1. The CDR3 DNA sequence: TGCGCCAGCAGCGAACAGGGGGGGGAAGGGAATTCACCCCTCCACTTT. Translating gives CASSEQGGEGNSPLHF.